This T cell receptor beta chain was captured in a study of cytomegalovirus exposure and HLA in healthy donors (dated by TCRdb to the late 2010s). Describing the broader study: In an earlier analysis of some 610 of the donors, 250 to 350 Gb of sequence data and just under 120 million unique TCR beta sequences from approximately 180 million T cells were reported. About 280 gigabases of sequencing data and around 88 million unique TCR sequences made up an early release that covered over 550 HLA-typed donors. Of the roughly 410 genotyped donors, 65% to 90% were placed in the genetic ancestry cluster associated with self-reported Caucasian donors. The aim of the study was to test whether cataloging public T cell receptors could identify signatures of past pathogen exposure. The T cell repertoires of 670 or so subjects were profiled by immunosequencing and related to cytomegalovirus serostatus. Besides the first cohort of some 670 subjects, a separate validation cohort made up of roughly 130 different subjects was used. To predict cytomegalovirus infection status, the study brought together high-throughput TCR immunosequencing, statistical association of individual TCRs with disease status, and machine learning. In a later analysis, previously published TCR beta repertoires from several hundred donors were re-analyzed and high-resolution HLA genotyping was added so that TCR occurrence patterns could be studied. Rather than drawing on any new phenotypic data, the later analysis identified candidate immune exposures from TCR beta sequences and the way those sequences occurred across donors. An earlier analysis of around 640 of the donors used high-throughput TCR beta sequencing to judge whether each TCR beta V gene segment behaved as functional or pseudogenic. Donor age, sex, ethnicity and CMV serostatus were collected together with the repertoire data. Genome-wide SNP genotypes for about 60% of the 666 donors were used in a later genetic analysis, which treated that subset as a discovery cohort. Every discovery cohort repertoire had been produced on one sequencing platform. HLA typing included class I and class II loci at four-digit resolution. The number of typed donors differed by locus: roughly 620-640 for A, B, C, DRB1 and DQB1; 522 for DQA1; 600 to 610 for DPA1; and approximately 450 for DPB1. Because of strong linkage in the cohort, roughly 5 DR-DQ haplotypes were treated as single units for association and clustering. Among some 400 genotyped donors of the cohort, an average of roughly 240,000 unique TCR beta nucleotide sequences were sequenced per donor, roughly a sixth of them non-productive.

Libraries were constructed by the immunoSEQ multiplex PCR assay. For the multiplex PCR, a mixture combining 60 forward primers for TCR Vbeta segments and 13 reverse primers for TCR Jbeta segments was used. Amplification of the CDR3 region of rearranged TCR beta genes was performed with a multiplex PCR assay on genomic DNA. On the Illumina HiSeq System, the amplified TCR beta libraries were sequenced as 87-base-pair reads. From the authors' description of their analysis: Across the 700 or so repertoires, a later analysis counted roughly 84 million unique TCR beta chains, about 10 million of which were shared by at least two donors. A nearest-neighbor algorithm error-corrected the raw reads and collapsed the reads into unique sequences, merging closely related sequences to remove PCR and sequencing errors. Alignment of CDR3 sequences to IMGT reference sequences was used to assign V, D and J gene segments. Each retained sequence needed at least a six-nucleotide match to both a V gene segment and a J gene segment. A rearrangement counted as productive if the CDR3 had no stop codons and remained in frame with V and J, and every other rearrangement counted as non-productive. CDR3 was defined according to IMGT convention as the region running from the second conserved V-encoded cysteine to the conserved J-encoded phenylalanine. In an earlier analysis of around 640 of the donors, sequences lacking an unambiguous match to a single V gene segment were excluded. In an earlier analysis of some 590 of the donors, a V segment was called functional when productive rearrangements were above 56.7%, and segregating when the standard deviation between donors exceeded 5%. A statistical classification framework was developed to diagnose cytomegalovirus status using the catalog of TCR beta chain sequences. A later analysis assigned V and J genes by comparing TCR nucleotide sequences with IMGT/GENE-DB human TR gene sequences. The TCRdist pipeline was used in a later analysis to assign CDR3 sequences and most-parsimonious VDJ recombination scenarios. In a later analysis, every TCR beta chain was defined by the combination of its CDR3 amino acid sequence and its V-gene family, and reads without a unique V-gene family were dropped. To address suspected cross-contamination and a sequencing artifact, a later analysis removed approximately 600 highly shared, low-generation-probability nucleotide sequences. A later analysis calculated a clonal expansion index for each public chain from normalized within-repertoire ranks of inferred template counts. A later analysis computed generation probabilities with a VDJ recombination model fitted to out-of-frame rearrangements, and checked the results against IGoR. In a later analysis, TCR-TCR, TCR-HLA and TCR-CMV co-occurrence was scored with hypergeometric tests, and a repertoire-size bias correction was applied to TCR pairs. A later analysis estimated false discovery rates by permuting HLA or CMV assignments 20 times. In a later analysis, co-occurring TCRs were grouped using DBSCAN, and TCRdist sequence similarity was added for clustering within HLA-allele-positive subsets. For co-occurrence clustering, repertoires with fewer than 30,000 or more than 120,000 public chains were excluded, along with five or six repertoires with anomalous nucleotide sharing. The immuneACCESS repertoire file appears here via TCRdb, limited to in-frame rearrangements. These files lack a portion of the clones; in checked studies, under half of the deficit traces to unresolved V genes, and the cause of the others is not known. That table supplies the V and J calls and clone size; D and trimming were determined from the DNA. This sample comprises some 170,000 clones, approximately 72% of them detected only once. Less than 2.5% of the sample goes to the ten largest clones.

Notes on this clone: Its specific antigen is unknown. Base quality data are lacking; no much larger clone is found one base away. The identical CDR3 is also encoded by other nucleotide sequences in the sample.

In total, 630 or so healthy bone marrow donors made up the cohort. At the time of sampling, every cohort member was nominally healthy, though immune exposures that went unrecorded were likely present. CMV serostatus was positive for about 270 and negative for about 50% of the roughly 670 cohort members, and was not recorded for this donor. A peripheral blood sample was provided by each donor, and peripheral blood mononuclear cells were used for TCR beta sequencing. Genomic DNA was extracted from the blood cell samples with the Qiagen DNeasy Blood Extraction Kit. Summary of the overall study and its limitations: A cluster of highly shared sequence variants was judged likely to represent a technical artifact of the sequencing pipeline. Because counts were too low, 15 or so rarely observed V segments, including chromosome 9 orphons, were excluded from the earlier analysis of 587 of the donors. In a later analysis, most CMV-associated TCR beta chains were found to appear HLA-restricted, with HLA associations seemingly driven largely by CMV exposure. Roughly uniform sequencing depth across donors was assumed in presence/absence analyses, although this assumption may not hold. Only TCR beta chains were sequenced in this cohort, and the absence of alpha or paired-chain data limited detectable features. The classifier was reported to diagnose cytomegalovirus status with high specificity and sensitivity in both the original cohort and the validation cohort. When HLA alleles, especially DR and DQ, strongly co-occurred, attributing TCR associations to individual alleles was difficult. Three of the identified cytomegalovirus-associated TCR beta chains were confirmed in vitro to be specific for cytomegalovirus antigens. The authors suggested that the approach could potentially be generalized to other disease states and immunological phenotypes. An earlier analysis of 450 to 750 of the donors showed that most TCR beta V segments appeared in productive rearrangements either about 87% or about 30% of the time, which broadly matched IMGT annotations. Immune exposure information for the cohort was limited to CMV serostatus. According to a later genetic analysis, donors in an Asian-associated ancestry cluster had fewer N-insertions in productive TCRs than the approximately 630-donor mean. The study gave a list of some 150 TCR beta chains associated with cytomegalovirus. A further reported finding was that TCR beta sequences accurately predicted the HLA-A and HLA-B alleles for most subjects in the first cohort. Across donors, most TCR sequences were observed very rarely, whereas some public TCRs were present in many individuals. In a later analysis, several top co-occurrence clusters were reported to appear linked to parvovirus B19, influenza, CMV and Epstein-Barr virus. Because some donors lacked HLA typing at each locus, the association tests relied only on the typed subset. A later genetic analysis associated a missense DCLRE1C variant with V-gene and J-gene trimming of TCR beta chains, and an independent cohort replicated the association. According to a later analysis, TCR association rates differed among HLA loci, with DRB1 alleles showing the most associated TCRs and HLA-C alleles showing the fewest. Compared with equally common non-associated chains, HLA-associated TCR beta chains in a later analysis were more clonally expanded and had lower generation probabilities. In a later analysis, some 17,000 TCR beta sequences were associated with specific HLA alleles at a false discovery rate of 0.05. Correlated functional status among segregating V segments might be attributable to linkage disequilibrium, but an unknown experimental factor could not be ruled out.

Sequenced: PBMCs. This sequence originates from a human donor in good health.

The CDR3 region: CASSYGLAGGDEQFF. The nucleotide sequence is TGTGCCAGCAGTTACGGGCTAGCGGGGGGAGATGAGCAGTTCTTC. This receptor chain uses TRBV6-5 and TRBJ2-1, and TRBD2 aligns with 11 junction nucleotides. From cysteine to phenylalanine, the CDR3 is 15 amino acids long. Just the 45-base CDR3 DNA is kept, in frame starting at base 1. Trimming takes 2 bases off V and 8 bases off J; junction bases not matched to a gene: 5. The germline V gene gives CDR1 as MNHEY and CDR2 as SVGAGI.